These T cell receptor beta chains were read from a single sample in a study of naive and memory T cell subsets. TCRdb analysed the UMI-ligation and nested PCR reads with MiXCR anew, one entry per CDR3 protein. This table holds over 15,000 distinct CDR3 sequences, more than 9% found once. Sequencing was performed on skin, taken from a tuberculin skin test site. The receptors stem from an adult in good health. Both conserved end residues are part of each CDR3. A D gene is named only where the DNA matches it firmly. Rows give clone size only sometimes, using once, few, many, or a class for an expanded clone.

CAISEGLANEQFF	TGTGCCATCAGCGAGGGACTAGCGAATGAGCAGTTCTTC	TRBD2	many	TRBV10-3	TRBJ2-1
CASSGANRGSYEQYF	TGTGCCAGCAGTGGAGCAAACAGGGGGTCCTACGAGCAGTACTTC	TRBD1	few	TRBV25-1	TRBJ2-7
CAISEFGAAGDTQYF	TGTGCCATCAGTGAGTTCGGGGCCGCCGGAGATACGCAGTATTTT	NA	many	TRBV10-3	TRBJ2-3
CASVSSGSTDTQYF	TGTGCCAGCGTTAGTAGCGGAAGCACAGATACGCAGTATTTT	NA	many	TRBV11-2	TRBJ2-3
CASSLGLAGVYEQYF	TGCGCCAGCAGCTTGGGACTAGCGGGGGTCTACGAGCAGTACTTC	TRBD2	many	TRBV5-1	TRBJ2-7
CSARSRLAGQETQYF	TGCAGTGCTAGGAGTCGCCTAGCGGGTCAAGAGACCCAGTACTTC	TRBD2	many	TRBV20-1	TRBJ2-5
CSTRQQGGEQYF	TGCAGCACGCGCCAACAGGGAGGCGAGCAGTACTTC	NA	medium-sized	TRBV29-1	TRBJ2-7
CASSPRGSGSINEQFF	TGTGCCAGCAGCCCCCGGGGTAGCGGGAGTATAAATGAGCAGTTCTTC	TRBD2	few	TRBV5-6	TRBJ2-1
CASSPHAGRAYEQYF	TGTGCCAGTAGTCCCCACGCGGGCCGGGCCTACGAGCAGTACTTC	NA	few	TRBV19	TRBJ2-7
CASRRGETQYF	TGCGCCTCCAGGAGAGGCGAGACCCAGTACTTC	NA	NA	TRBV5-1	TRBJ2-5
CASSLETLQETQYF	TGTGCCAGCAGCTTAGAGACTCTCCAAGAGACCCAGTACTTC	NA	many	TRBV7-2	TRBJ2-5
CASTGQGVTKNIQYF	TGTGCCAGCACGGGGCAGGGGGTTACCAAAAACATTCAGTACTTC	TRBD1	NA	TRBV2	TRBJ2-4
CASSSEINEQFF	TGTGCCAGCAGTTCGGAGATAAATGAGCAGTTCTTC	NA	NA	TRBV7-2	TRBJ2-1
CASSYPQGSSGNTIYF	TGTGCCAGCAGTTACCCACAGGGAAGCTCTGGAAACACCATATATTTT	NA	many	TRBV6-6	TRBJ1-3
CASSSRGAGWEETQYF	TGTGCCAGCAGCAGCCGGGGGGCAGGCTGGGAAGAGACCCAGTACTTC	NA	many	TRBV5-6	TRBJ2-5
CASSPGQGVYEETQYF	TGTGCCAGCAGTCCCGGCCAGGGGGTATATGAAGAGACCCAGTACTTC	TRBD1	many	TRBV27	TRBJ2-5
CSVLGQGPTAGVTSGTQYF	TGCAGCGTTCTGGGACAGGGACCAACAGCGGGGGTCACATCGGGGACCCAGTACTTC	NA	NA	TRBV29-1	TRBJ2-5
CASSGRLSGSFRSSYEQYF	TGTGCCAGCAGTGGACGACTGAGCGGGAGTTTTCGTAGTTCCTACGAGCAGTACTTC	TRBD2	many	TRBV6-1	TRBJ2-7
CASSPRASVGNIQYF	TGTGCCAGCTCACCACGGGCTAGCGTAGGCAACATTCAGTACTTC	NA	few	TRBV18	TRBJ2-4
CASSEGLQGTHEQYF	TGTGCCAGCAGTGAAGGGTTACAGGGTACACACGAGCAGTACTTC	NA	few	TRBV25-1	TRBJ2-7
CASSKVSSRDRDGGRYSNQPQHF	TGTGCCAGCAGCAAAGTTTCGTCCCGGGACAGGGACGGAGGCCGGTATAGCAATCAGCCCCAGCATTTT	NA	NA	TRBV21-1	TRBJ1-5
CASSSSGIGSEQYF	TGTGCCAGCAGTTCGTCGGGGATTGGGTCGGAGCAGTACTTC	NA	many	TRBV6-5	TRBJ2-7
CASRTNPGGGYGYTF	TGCGCCAGCAGAACGAACCCTGGGGGCGGCTATGGCTACACCTTC	NA	few	TRBV5-1	TRBJ1-2
CASSSPRATDTQYF	TGTGCCAGCAGCTCCCCACGCGCCACAGATACGCAGTATTTT	NA	many	TRBV7-9	TRBJ2-3
CASSLILTGANVLTF	TGTGCCAGCAGTTTGATACTTACTGGGGCCAACGTCCTGACTTTC	NA	many	TRBV28	TRBJ2-6
CASSFSGTGFFSPLHF	TGTGCCAGCAGCTTTTCCGGGACAGGGTTTTTTTCACCCCTCCACTTT	TRBD1	NA	TRBV6-5	TRBJ1-6
CASTRGIYEQYF	TGTGCCAGCACCAGGGGTATCTACGAGCAGTACTTC	NA	many	TRBV6-5	TRBJ2-7
CASSPSQRGSTDTQYF	TGTGCCAGCAGCCCCTCCCAGCGGGGGAGCACAGATACGCAGTATTTT	TRBD2	many	TRBV7-9	TRBJ2-3
CAISEQGEQYF	TGTGCCATCAGTGAACAGGGGGAGCAGTACTTC	TRBD1	NA	TRBV10-3	TRBJ2-7
CASSLESNQPQHF	TGTGCCAGCAGCCTAGAATCCAATCAGCCCCAGCATTTT	NA	NA	TRBV7-9	TRBJ1-5
CSVTKQALSYNEQFF	TGCAGCGTTACCAAACAGGCACTCTCCTACAATGAGCAGTTCTTC	NA	many	TRBV29-1	TRBJ2-1
CAISENVGVNTEAFF	TGTGCCATCAGTGAGAATGTAGGGGTGAACACTGAAGCTTTCTTT	NA	many	TRBV10-3	TRBJ1-1
CASSLKTGGPADTQYF	TGTGCCAGCAGTTTAAAGACGGGGGGGCCAGCAGATACGCAGTATTTT	TRBD2	many	TRBV27	TRBJ2-3
CASSYLATEQYF	TGTGCCAGCAGCTACCTGGCCACCGAGCAGTACTTC	NA	many	TRBV7-8	TRBJ2-7
CSVGEGLGQPQHF	TGCAGCGTTGGGGAGGGACTAGGTCAGCCCCAGCATTTT	NA	many	TRBV29-1	TRBJ1-5
CSARDEGWSYGYTF	TGCAGTGCTAGAGATGAGGGGTGGAGCTATGGCTACACCTTC	NA	many	TRBV20-1	TRBJ1-2
CSARSGTSGEETQYF	TGCAGTGCTAGATCCGGGACTAGCGGGGAAGAGACCCAGTACTTC	TRBD2	few	TRBV20-1	TRBJ2-5
CASKPGRFSGANVLTF	TGTGCCAGCAAGCCGGGACGGTTCTCTGGGGCCAACGTCCTGACTTTC	NA	few	TRBV6-5	TRBJ2-6
CSAKDWTRGQFF	TGCAGTGCTAAGGACTGGACTAGGGGGCAGTTCTTC	TRBD2	medium-sized	TRBV20-1	TRBJ2-1
CAWGLAAEQYF	TGTGCCTGGGGACTAGCGGCCGAGCAGTACTTC	TRBD2	few	TRBV30	TRBJ2-7
CASSLRQDSNQPQHF	TGTGCCAGCAGCCTCCGACAGGATAGCAATCAGCCCCAGCATTTT	NA	many	TRBV6-1	TRBJ1-5
CASSVSGTTEAFF	TGTGCCAGCAGCGTCTCAGGGACCACTGAAGCTTTCTTT	NA	NA	TRBV7-9	TRBJ1-1
CASSIPPFVTGTANTGELFF	TGTGCCAGTAGTATCCCACCCTTTGTCACCGGGACAGCGAACACCGGGGAGCTGTTTTTT	TRBD1	many	TRBV19	TRBJ2-2
CASSSVRGSSYEQYF	TGTGCCAGCAGCTCGGTGAGGGGGTCCTCCTACGAGCAGTACTTC	NA	many	TRBV7-9	TRBJ2-7